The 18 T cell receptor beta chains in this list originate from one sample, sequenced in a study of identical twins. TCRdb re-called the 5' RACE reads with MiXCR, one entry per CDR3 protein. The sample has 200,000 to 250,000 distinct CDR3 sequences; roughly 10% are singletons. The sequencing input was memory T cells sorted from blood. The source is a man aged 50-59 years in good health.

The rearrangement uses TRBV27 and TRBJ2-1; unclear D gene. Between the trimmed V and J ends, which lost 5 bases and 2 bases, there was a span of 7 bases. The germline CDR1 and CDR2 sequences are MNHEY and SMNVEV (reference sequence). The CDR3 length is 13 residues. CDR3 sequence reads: CASSQNTYNEQFF. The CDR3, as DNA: TGTGCCAGCAGTCAAAATACCTACAATGAGCAGTTCTTC.

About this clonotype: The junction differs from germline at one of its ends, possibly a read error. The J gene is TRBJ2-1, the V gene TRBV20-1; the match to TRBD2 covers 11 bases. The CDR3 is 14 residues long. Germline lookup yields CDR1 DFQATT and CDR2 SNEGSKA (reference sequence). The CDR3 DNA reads TGCAGTGCCAGAGACCTAGCGGGAGGTAATGAGCAGTTCTTC. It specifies CSARDLAGGNEQFF.

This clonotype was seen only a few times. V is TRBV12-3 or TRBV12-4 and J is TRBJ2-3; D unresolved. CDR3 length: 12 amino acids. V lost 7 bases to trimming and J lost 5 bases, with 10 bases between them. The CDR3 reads CASTPSVDTQYF. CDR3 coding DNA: TGTGCCAGCACCCCCTCGGTAGATACGCAGTATTTT.

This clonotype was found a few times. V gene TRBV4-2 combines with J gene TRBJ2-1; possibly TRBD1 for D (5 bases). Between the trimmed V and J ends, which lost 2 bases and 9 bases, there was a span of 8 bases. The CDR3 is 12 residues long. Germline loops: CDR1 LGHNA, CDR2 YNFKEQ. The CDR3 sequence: CASSQQGIEQFF. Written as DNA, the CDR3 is TGTGCCAGCAGCCAACAGGGAATTGAGCAGTTCTTC.

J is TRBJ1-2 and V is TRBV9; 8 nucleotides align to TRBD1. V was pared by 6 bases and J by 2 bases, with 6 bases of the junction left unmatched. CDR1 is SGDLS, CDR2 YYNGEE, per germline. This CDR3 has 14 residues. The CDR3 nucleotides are TGTGCCAGCACCGGACAGGGCGGCAACTATGGCTACACCTTC. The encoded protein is CASTGQGGNYGYTF.

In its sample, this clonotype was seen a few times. CDR3 bases: TGTGCCAGCAGTGGTGTGAACACTGAAGCTTTCTTT. Translation: CASSGVNTEAFF. J is TRBJ1-1 and V is TRBV6-5, with D unresolved. V gave up 5 bases and J gave up 0 bases, with 4 bases separating them. Germline CDR1 is MNHEY and CDR2 is SVGAGI. The CDR3 length is 12 residues.

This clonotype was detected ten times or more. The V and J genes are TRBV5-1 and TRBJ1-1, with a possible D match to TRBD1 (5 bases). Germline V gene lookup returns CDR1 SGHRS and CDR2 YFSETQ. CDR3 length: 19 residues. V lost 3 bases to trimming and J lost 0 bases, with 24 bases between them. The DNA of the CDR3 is TGCGCCAGCAGCTATCCATCGGGGCAGGATAGAGATTTGAACACTGAAGCTTTCTTT. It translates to CASSYPSGQDRDLNTEAFF.

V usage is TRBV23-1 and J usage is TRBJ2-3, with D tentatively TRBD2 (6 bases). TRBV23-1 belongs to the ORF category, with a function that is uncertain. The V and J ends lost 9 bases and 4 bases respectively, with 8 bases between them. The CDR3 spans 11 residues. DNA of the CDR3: TGCGCCAGACCGGGGGCAGATACGCAGTATTTT. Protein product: CARPGADTQYF.

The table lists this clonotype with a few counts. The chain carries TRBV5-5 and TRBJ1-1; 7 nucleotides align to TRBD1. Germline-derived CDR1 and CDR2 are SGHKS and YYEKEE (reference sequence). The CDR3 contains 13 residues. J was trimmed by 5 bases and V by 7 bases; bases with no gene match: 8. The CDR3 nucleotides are TGTGCCAGCTGCTCAGGGGGGTGGACTGAAGCTTTCTTT. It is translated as CASCSGGWTEAFF.

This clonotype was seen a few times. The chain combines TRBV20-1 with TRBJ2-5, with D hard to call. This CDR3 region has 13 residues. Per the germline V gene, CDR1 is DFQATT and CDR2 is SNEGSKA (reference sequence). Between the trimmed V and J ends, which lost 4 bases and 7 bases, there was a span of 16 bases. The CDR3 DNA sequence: TGCAGTGCTATAGACCCCCAGGATCGGACCCAGTACTTC. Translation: CSAIDPQDRTQYF.

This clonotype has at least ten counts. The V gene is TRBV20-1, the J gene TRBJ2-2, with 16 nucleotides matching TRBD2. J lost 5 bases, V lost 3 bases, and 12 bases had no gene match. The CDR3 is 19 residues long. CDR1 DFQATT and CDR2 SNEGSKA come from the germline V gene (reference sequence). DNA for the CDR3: TGCAGTGCTAGTACCGGGACTAGCGGGAGGGCCGTTTATACCGGGGAGCTGTTTTTT. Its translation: CSASTGTSGRAVYTGELFF.

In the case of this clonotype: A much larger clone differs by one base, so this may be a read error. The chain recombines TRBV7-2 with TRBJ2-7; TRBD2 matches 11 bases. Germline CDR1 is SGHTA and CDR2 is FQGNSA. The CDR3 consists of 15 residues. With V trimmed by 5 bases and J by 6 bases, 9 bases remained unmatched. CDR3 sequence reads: CASSIQLAGAREQYF. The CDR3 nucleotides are TGTGCCAGCAGCATTCAACTAGCGGGAGCCCGCGAGCAGTACTTC.

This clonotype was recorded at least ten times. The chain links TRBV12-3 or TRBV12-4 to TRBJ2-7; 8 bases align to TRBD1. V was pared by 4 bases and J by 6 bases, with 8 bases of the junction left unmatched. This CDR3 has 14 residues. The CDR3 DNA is TGTGCCAGCAGTTATCAGGGGGCAGTCTCCGAGCAGTACTTC. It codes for CASSYQGAVSEQYF.

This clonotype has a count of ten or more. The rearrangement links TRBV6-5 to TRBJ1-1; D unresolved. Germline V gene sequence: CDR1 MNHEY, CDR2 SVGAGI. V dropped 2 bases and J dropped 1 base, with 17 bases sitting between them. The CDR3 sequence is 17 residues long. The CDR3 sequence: CASSYLAAGLGNTEAFF. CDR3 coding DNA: TGTGCCAGCAGTTACCTCGCTGCGGGGTTGGGGAACACTGAAGCTTTCTTT.

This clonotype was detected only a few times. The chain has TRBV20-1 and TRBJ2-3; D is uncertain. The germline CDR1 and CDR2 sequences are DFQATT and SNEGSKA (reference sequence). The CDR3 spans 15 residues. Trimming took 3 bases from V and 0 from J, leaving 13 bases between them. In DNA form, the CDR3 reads TGCAGTGCTAGGGCTCTCGGGTTTAGCACAGATACGCAGTATTTT. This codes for CSARALGFSTDTQYF.

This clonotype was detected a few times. CDR3: CASSSTGPSYEQYF. The CDR3 DNA sequence: TGCGCCAGCAGCTCAACGGGACCCTCCTACGAGCAGTACTTC. This rearrangement joins TRBV5-1 to TRBJ2-7; D is possibly TRBD1 or TRBD2 (5 bases each). The ends were cut back, 3 bases at V and 0 bases at J, with 10 bases in the middle. Germline assignment: CDR1 SGHRS and CDR2 YFSETQ. The CDR3 length is 14 residues.

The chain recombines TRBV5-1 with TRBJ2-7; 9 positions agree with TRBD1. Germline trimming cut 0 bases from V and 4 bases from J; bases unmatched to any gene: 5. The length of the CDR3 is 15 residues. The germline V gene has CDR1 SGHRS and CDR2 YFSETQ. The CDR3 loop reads CASSLGTTGGYEQYF. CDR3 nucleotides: TGCGCCAGCAGCTTGGGAACGACAGGGGGTTACGAGCAGTACTTC. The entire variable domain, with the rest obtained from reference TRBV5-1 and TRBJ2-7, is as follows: KAGVTQTPRYLIKTRGQQVTLSCSPISGHRSVSWYQQTPGQGLQFLFEYFSETQRNKGNFPGRFSGRQFSNSRSEMNVSTLELGDSALYLCASSLGTTGGYEQYFGPGTRLTVT.

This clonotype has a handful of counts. The CDR3 is CASSIDEGRYSNQPQHF. Here the CDR3 DNA reads TGTGCCAGTAGTATAGATGAAGGTCGGTATAGCAATCAGCCCCAGCATTTT. The chain combines TRBV19 with TRBJ1-5; no clear D. The CDR3 spans 17 residues. The V gene lost 0 bases and the J gene lost 0 bases, with 12 bases spanning the gap. CDR1 and CDR2 from the germline V gene are LNHDA and SQIVND (reference sequence).